This is a list of T cell receptor beta chains from one sample in a study of T cell responses to AZD1222 COVID-19 vaccine. The protocol was immunoSEQ multiplex PCR, while the TCRdb copy is restricted to in-frame clones and leaves out a portion. Among tens of thousands of clones listed, 88% were seen once. The specimen comprised peripheral blood, sampled 28 days after the second AZD1222 dose. The receptor source for this set is an adult who received the AZD1222 COVID-19 vaccine. Both conserved end residues are part of each CDR3. The order of the fields is V gene, clone size, D gene, J gene, CDR3 DNA, CDR3 protein. The D gene is left open where the match is weak. Size tells how often a clone was seen (once, few, many) or the class of an expanded clone, and some rows leave it out.

v_gene: TRBV28; abundance: NA; d_gene: NA; j_gene: TRBJ2-5; CDR3nt: TGTGCCAGCAGTCAGTGGGGGTCTCAAGAGACCCAGTACTTC; CDR3aa: CASSQWGSQETQYF
v_gene: TRBV5-1; abundance: NA; d_gene: NA; j_gene: TRBJ2-5; CDR3nt: TGCGCCAGCAGCCCTGACAGGCCCGACCAAGAGACCCAGTACTTC; CDR3aa: CASSPDRPDQETQYF
v_gene: TRBV19; abundance: medium-sized; d_gene: TRBD1; j_gene: TRBJ2-3; CDR3nt: TGTGCCAGTAGTATAGGGACAGGGTCAGGATCAGATACGCAGTATTTT; CDR3aa: CASSIGTGSGSDTQYF
v_gene: TRBV3-1/TRBV3-2; abundance: NA; d_gene: NA; j_gene: TRBJ2-3; CDR3nt: TGTGCCAGCAGACAGGGAGATACGCAGTATTTT; CDR3aa: CASRQGDTQYF
v_gene: TRBV19; abundance: NA; d_gene: NA; j_gene: TRBJ2-3; CDR3nt: TGTGCCAGTACCGACCGAGGAGGGCCAGGGACAGATACGCAGTATTTT; CDR3aa: CASTDRGGPGTDTQYF
v_gene: TRBV7-2; abundance: NA; d_gene: NA; j_gene: TRBJ1-4; CDR3nt: TGTGCCAGCAGCTCCCACGACAGCAATAATGAAAAACTGTTTTTT; CDR3aa: CASSSHDSNNEKLFF
v_gene: TRBV5-1; abundance: NA; d_gene: TRBD1; j_gene: TRBJ2-7; CDR3nt: TGCGCCAGCAGCCCTGGGGACAGGGAGATGCGAAACGAGCAGTACTTC; CDR3aa: CASSPGDREMRNEQYF
v_gene: TRBV24-1; abundance: NA; d_gene: TRBD2; j_gene: TRBJ2-1; CDR3nt: TGTGCCACCAGTGATTTGCTACGGACTCGGGCCAGCGGGAGGGCCTTTGTATACAATGAGCAGTTCTTC; CDR3aa: CATSDLLRTRASGRAFVYNEQFF
v_gene: TRBV11-3; abundance: NA; d_gene: TRBD1; j_gene: TRBJ1-2; CDR3nt: TGTGCCACCTCGGACAGGGGCTATGGCTACACCTTC; CDR3aa: CATSDRGYGYTF
v_gene: TRBV5-1; abundance: NA; d_gene: NA; j_gene: TRBJ1-3; CDR3nt: TGCGCCAGCAGCTCGGGAAGCCTTGACAGGTCTGGAAACACCATATATTTT; CDR3aa: CASSSGSLDRSGNTIYF
v_gene: TRBV6-1; abundance: NA; d_gene: TRBD1; j_gene: TRBJ1-1; CDR3nt: TGTGCCAGCAGTGAACTTTTTGGACAGGGGGGTTTCTTT; CDR3aa: CASSELFGQGGFF
v_gene: TRBV6-4; abundance: NA; d_gene: NA; j_gene: TRBJ1-4; CDR3nt: TGTGCCAGCAGTGACTCCCTCGGCAGGTCTAATGAAAAACTGTTTTTT; CDR3aa: CASSDSLGRSNEKLFF
v_gene: TRBV10-3; abundance: NA; d_gene: TRBD2; j_gene: TRBJ2-3; CDR3nt: TGTGCCATCGGGGGGGGATCTACAGATACGCAGTATTTT; CDR3aa: CAIGGGSTDTQYF
v_gene: TRBV5-8; abundance: NA; d_gene: NA; j_gene: TRBJ1-5; CDR3nt: TGTGCCAGCAGCGGGCCAGGGTCAAACTTGGGCAATCAGCCCCAGCATTTT; CDR3aa: CASSGPGSNLGNQPQHF
v_gene: TRBV9; abundance: NA; d_gene: TRBD1; j_gene: TRBJ2-3; CDR3nt: TGTGCCAGCAGCAAGACAGGGGTTTCCTTCACAGATACGCAGTATTTT; CDR3aa: CASSKTGVSFTDTQYF
v_gene: TRBV4-2; abundance: NA; d_gene: NA; j_gene: TRBJ1-1; CDR3nt: TGTGCCAGCAGCCAAGATCCCGGCTCTGAAGCTTTCTTT; CDR3aa: CASSQDPGSEAFF
v_gene: TRBV13; abundance: NA; d_gene: TRBD1; j_gene: TRBJ1-6; CDR3nt: TGTGCCAGCAGCTTAGGGGGGACAGCCCTTACTAATTCACCCCTCCACTTT; CDR3aa: CASSLGGTALTNSPLHF
v_gene: TRBV13; abundance: NA; d_gene: TRBD2; j_gene: TRBJ2-5; CDR3nt: TGTGCCAGCAGCTTAGGCCAGCGGGGGGGCGAGACCCAGTACTTC; CDR3aa: CASSLGQRGGETQYF
v_gene: TRBV9; abundance: once; d_gene: NA; j_gene: TRBJ2-5; CDR3nt: TGTGCCAGCAGCGCGGGCCTGCAAGAGACCCAGTACTTC; CDR3aa: CASSAGLQETQYF
v_gene: TRBV4-2; abundance: NA; d_gene: NA; j_gene: TRBJ1-4; CDR3nt: TGTGCCAGCAGCCAGCGACCAGAAAAACTGTTTTTT; CDR3aa: CASSQRPEKLFF
v_gene: TRBV30; abundance: NA; d_gene: TRBD2; j_gene: TRBJ2-3; CDR3nt: TGTGCCTGGAGTGTACTAGCGGGGGCCTCAGATACGCAGTATTTT; CDR3aa: CAWSVLAGASDTQYF
v_gene: TRBV20-1; abundance: NA; d_gene: NA; j_gene: TRBJ2-7; CDR3nt: TGCAGTGCTAGACGGAACTACGAGCAGTACTTC; CDR3aa: CSARRNYEQYF
v_gene: TRBV5-8; abundance: NA; d_gene: TRBD1; j_gene: TRBJ2-3; CDR3nt: TGTGCCAGCAGCTACAGGGGTACAGATACGCAGTATTTT; CDR3aa: CASSYRGTDTQYF
v_gene: TRBV3-1/TRBV3-2; abundance: once; d_gene: TRBD2; j_gene: TRBJ2-1; CDR3nt: TGTGCCAGCAGCCTGGGACTAGCGGGGGGAGATGAGCAGTTCTTC; CDR3aa: CASSLGLAGGDEQFF
v_gene: TRBV27; abundance: few; d_gene: NA; j_gene: TRBJ1-1; CDR3nt: TGTGCCAGCAGTTTCTCCTGGGACACTGAAGCTTTCTTT; CDR3aa: CASSFSWDTEAFF
v_gene: TRBV6-1; abundance: NA; d_gene: TRBD1; j_gene: TRBJ1-2; CDR3nt: TGTGCCAGCAGTGAGGGACAGGTCGGCTATGGCTACACCTTC; CDR3aa: CASSEGQVGYGYTF
v_gene: TRBV15; abundance: NA; d_gene: NA; j_gene: TRBJ1-5; CDR3nt: TGTGCCACCCGGGGCGCGTACAGGGAAAGCAATCAGCCCCAGCATTTT; CDR3aa: CATRGAYRESNQPQHF
v_gene: TRBV3-1/TRBV3-2; abundance: NA; d_gene: TRBD1; j_gene: TRBJ2-1; CDR3nt: TGTGCCAGCAGCCACCGCCACAGGGGGCAAGGGCGGTTCTTC; CDR3aa: CASSHRHRGQGRFF
v_gene: TRBV4-2; abundance: NA; d_gene: NA; j_gene: TRBJ2-1; CDR3nt: TGTGCCAGCAGCCAAGAAAACGATCGGAATGAGCAGTTCTTC; CDR3aa: CASSQENDRNEQFF
v_gene: TRBV28; abundance: NA; d_gene: TRBD2; j_gene: TRBJ2-7; CDR3nt: TGTGCCAGCAGTAGCGGGGGGGCGGGGAGACCCTACGAGCAGTACTTC; CDR3aa: CASSSGGAGRPYEQYF
v_gene: TRBV14; abundance: few; d_gene: TRBD2; j_gene: TRBJ2-3; CDR3nt: TGTGCCAGCAGCCAAGAGGGGTGGCTAGCGGGAGCCGGGGATACGCAGTATTTT; CDR3aa: CASSQEGWLAGAGDTQYF
v_gene: TRBV7-9; abundance: NA; d_gene: TRBD1; j_gene: TRBJ2-3; CDR3nt: TGTGCCAGCAGCTACGACCCGGGACAGGGTACAGATACGCAGTATTTT; CDR3aa: CASSYDPGQGTDTQYF
v_gene: TRBV28; abundance: NA; d_gene: NA; j_gene: TRBJ2-7; CDR3nt: TGTGCCAGCAGCCAACAGGGCCCTTCGTACGAGCAGTACTTC; CDR3aa: CASSQQGPSYEQYF
v_gene: TRBV4-1; abundance: NA; d_gene: NA; j_gene: TRBJ1-2; CDR3nt: TGCGCCAGCAGTTTCCAGGCGCCGGGGGTGGTGGGCTACACCTTC; CDR3aa: CASSFQAPGVVGYTF
v_gene: TRBV7-6; abundance: few; d_gene: NA; j_gene: TRBJ1-4; CDR3nt: TGTGCCAGCAGCTTAGGTCCAGCTAATAATGAAAAACTGTTTTTT; CDR3aa: CASSLGPANNEKLFF
v_gene: TRBV7-8; abundance: NA; d_gene: TRBD2; j_gene: TRBJ2-1; CDR3nt: TGTGCCAGCAGCTTGCCGGGACTAGCGGGAGTAGGTGAGCAGTTCTTC; CDR3aa: CASSLPGLAGVGEQFF
v_gene: TRBV5-1; abundance: NA; d_gene: TRBD1; j_gene: TRBJ2-5; CDR3nt: TGCGCCAGCAGCCCCGGACAGGGAGACGTAGAGACCCAGTACTTC; CDR3aa: CASSPGQGDVETQYF
v_gene: TRBV19; abundance: NA; d_gene: NA; j_gene: TRBJ1-5; CDR3nt: TGTGCCAGTAGTAACGTATATAGCAATCAGCCCCAGCATTTT; CDR3aa: CASSNVYSNQPQHF
v_gene: TRBV11-3; abundance: NA; d_gene: NA; j_gene: TRBJ2-1; CDR3nt: TGTGCCAGCGGCAGCCTGACCTCCTACAATGAGCAGTTCTTC; CDR3aa: CASGSLTSYNEQFF
v_gene: TRBV27; abundance: NA; d_gene: TRBD1; j_gene: TRBJ1-6; CDR3nt: TGTGCCAGCAGATCAACAGGGGGCCTTTCACCCCTCCACTTT; CDR3aa: CASRSTGGLSPLHF
v_gene: TRBV5-1; abundance: NA; d_gene: NA; j_gene: TRBJ2-5; CDR3nt: TGCGCCAGCAGCCTCCGGACTCAAGAGACCCAGTACTTC; CDR3aa: CASSLRTQETQYF
v_gene: TRBV6-5; abundance: once; d_gene: NA; j_gene: TRBJ2-1; CDR3nt: TGTGCCAGCAGTTTATTAGGGTACAATGAGCAGTTCTTC; CDR3aa: CASSLLGYNEQFF
v_gene: TRBV7-2; abundance: NA; d_gene: TRBD2; j_gene: TRBJ2-5; CDR3nt: TGTGCCAGCAGTCCTCAAGCGGGAGCTAGAGAGACCCAGTACTTC; CDR3aa: CASSPQAGARETQYF
v_gene: TRBV5-1; abundance: NA; d_gene: NA; j_gene: TRBJ1-3; CDR3nt: TGCGCCAGCAGCGCTGACAGAGCCTCTGGAAACACCATATATTTT; CDR3aa: CASSADRASGNTIYF
v_gene: TRBV19; abundance: NA; d_gene: NA; j_gene: TRBJ1-1; CDR3nt: TGTGCCAGTAGTATTTGGGGGGGGACTGAAGCTTTCTTT; CDR3aa: CASSIWGGTEAFF
v_gene: TRBV6-5; abundance: NA; d_gene: TRBD1; j_gene: TRBJ2-5; CDR3nt: TGTGCCAGCAGGGAGTGGGGCAGGGGGTTGGAGACCCAGTACTTC; CDR3aa: CASREWGRGLETQYF
v_gene: TRBV9; abundance: NA; d_gene: TRBD2; j_gene: TRBJ2-1; CDR3nt: TGTGCCAGCAGTAGCGGGGGCTCTGGTGAGCAGTTCTTC; CDR3aa: CASSSGGSGEQFF
v_gene: TRBV14; abundance: NA; d_gene: NA; j_gene: TRBJ1-1; CDR3nt: TGTGCCAGCAGCCATGGGGGTCGCGGGCCGAACACTGAAGCTTTCTTT; CDR3aa: CASSHGGRGPNTEAFF
v_gene: TRBV13; abundance: few; d_gene: NA; j_gene: TRBJ1-3; CDR3nt: TGTGCCAGCAGCTTAGCGTGGGCGAGCGGAAACACCATATATTTT; CDR3aa: CASSLAWASGNTIYF
v_gene: TRBV5-1; abundance: NA; d_gene: TRBD2; j_gene: TRBJ2-6; CDR3nt: TGCGCCAGCAGCTTTGATAGCGGGAGTTCTGGGGCCAACGTCCTGACTTTC; CDR3aa: CASSFDSGSSGANVLTF